This T cell receptor beta chain was recovered during a study of T cell changes during pregnancy in multiple sclerosis. The CDR3 runs to 15 residues. With 5 bases clipped from V and 4 bases from J, the junction kept 12 bases outside the gene matches. Germline lookup yields CDR1 SGHRS and CDR2 YFSETQ. Libraries were prepared by immunoSEQ multiplex PCR; TCRdb keeps only in-frame clonotypes and omits some of them. The sample includes fewer than 70,000 clones, approximately 87% seen only once; the top ten take about 5.7%. This clone was seen a few times. The sequence derives from a human donor whose cells served as feeder cells for cultures in a pregnancy study. The chain combines TRBV5-1 with TRBJ2-7, with 7 positions matching TRBD2. Sequencing input: peripheral blood from another person, used as feeder cells. CDR3 sequence (DNA): TGCGCCAGCAGACGGGGGGATCTATCTGGGTACGAGCAGTACTTC. Translated: CASRRGDLSGYEQYF.